This T cell receptor beta chain came from a study of radiation and T cells in renal cell carcinoma. Background on the study: Nephrectomy followed 15 Gy stereotactic body radiation by 4 weeks.

Broader study findings: In blood, top tumor clones expanded by 2 weeks, shrinking by 4.

Comments on this clone: No antigen is known for it.

The germline V gene has CDR1 SGHTA and CDR2 FQGNSA. V lost 3 bases and J lost 4, with 10 bases in between. The CDR3 covers 13 residues. The time point here: baseline pretreatment blood. The treatment is: 15 Gy SBRT to primary tumor, nephrectomy 4 weeks later. Method: immunoSEQ multiplex PCR; TCRdb's copy keeps in-frame clones and lacks some. The sample lists 130,000 to 150,000 clones, 88% occurring once. The source was blood, collected from a patient whose treatment included radiotherapy and nephrectomy. The rearrangement links TRBV7-2 to TRBJ2-7; D gene unclear. This sequence originates from a woman aged 50 to 60 with renal cell carcinoma. CDR3 bases: TGTGCCAGCAGCTTCTCGACCCTATACGAGCAGTACTTC. Translating it yields CASSFSTLYEQYF. Full variable domain (missing parts from reference TRBV7-2 and TRBJ2-7): GAGVSQSPSNKVTEKGKDVELRCDPISGHTALYWYRQSLGQGLEFLIYFQGNSAPDKSGLPSDRFSAERTGGSVSTLTIQRTQQEDSAVYLCASSFSTLYEQYFGPGTRLTVT.